This T cell receptor (beta chain) was retrieved from a study of T cells in Graves' hyperthyroidism and ophthalmopathy. Amplification yielded TCR beta CDR3 regions, with RNA transcripts as the source. In the first-round RT-PCR of the TCR CDR3, the HTBI primer set was used. A single record per CDR3 protein comes from TCRdb applying MiXCR to the multiplex PCR reads. The sample yields fewer than 350,000 distinct CDR3 sequences, roughly 15% seen once. This CDR3 is 14 amino acids long. With 4 bases removed from V and 6 bases from J, the gap between germline ends came to 14 bases. Germline V gene lookup returns CDR1 KGHDR and CDR2 SFDVKD. The authors took PBMCs from 7.5 to 10 ml fresh peripheral blood.

The chain employs TRBV24-1 and TRBJ1-2; D perhaps matches TRBD1 (5 bases). The sequence was obtained from a woman aged 25 to 45 with Graves' hyperthyroidism that later progressed to Graves' ophthalmopathy. Sequenced sample: blood. The CDR3 sequence: CATSDPVQGHGYTF. CDR3 nucleotides: TGTGCCACCAGTGACCCCGTGCAGGGTCATGGCTACACCTTC.